One sample yielded the 30 T cell receptor beta chains listed below, sequenced in a study of blood T cell repertoires in COVID-19. Sequenced by immunoSEQ multiplex PCR; TCRdb stores in-frame clones only, minus some. This table holds around 300,000 clones, 88% found once. The source material was PBMCs or T cells enriched from blood (not recorded which). The receptors come from a woman aged 55-70 years in a cohort exposed to, infected with or recovered from COVID-19 (not recorded which).

CDR3 protein: CASRAFVGHGELFF. The CDR3 nucleotides read TGTGCCAGTAGGGCCTTTGTGGGGCACGGGGAGCTGTTTTTT. The gene calls are TRBV19 and TRBJ2-2; tentative D call: TRBD1 (5 bases). The CDR3 is made up of 14 amino acids. Germline-derived CDR1 and CDR2 are LNHDA and SQIVND (reference sequence). V lost 6 bases, J lost 7 bases, and 15 bases lay in between.

CDR3 nucleotide sequence: TGTGCCAGCAGTATCGGCGGGAAGCTACAAGAGACCCAGTACTTC. This codes for CASSIGGKLQETQYF. V is TRBV28 and J is TRBJ2-5, with D perhaps TRBD2 (6 bases). CDR3 length: 15 residues. CDR1 MDHEN and CDR2 SYDVKM come from the germline V gene. Deletions cut 5 bases from V and 2 bases from J, with 15 bases between.

The rearrangement uses TRBV7-2 and TRBJ1-6; TRBD1 is a possible D gene (5 bases). V was shortened by 5 bases and J by 7 bases, with 9 bases between the two germline ends. The CDR3 totals 13 residues. The germline V gene has CDR1 SGHTA and CDR2 FQGNSA. The CDR3 region has the DNA TGTGCCAGCAGCAACGGGGGAAATTCACCCCTCCACTTT. Amino acid sequence: CASSNGGNSPLHF. Full variable domain (outside the CDR3, taken from reference TRBV7-2 and TRBJ1-6): GAGVSQSPSNKVTEKGKDVELRCDPISGHTALYWYRQSLGQGLEFLIYFQGNSAPDKSGLPSDRFSAERTGGSVSTLTIQRTQQEDSAVYLCASSNGGNSPLHFGNGTRLTVT.

The V and J genes are TRBV29-1 and TRBJ2-7; 8 bases line up with TRBD1. Germline V gene lookup returns CDR1 SQVTM and CDR2 ANQGSEA. V lost 4 bases, J lost 3 bases, and 8 bases stayed unmatched. The CDR3 runs 14 residues. CDR3 residues: CSVVRTGSSYEQYF. CDR3 sequence (DNA): TGCAGCGTTGTGCGGACAGGGTCCAGCTACGAGCAGTACTTC.

The J gene is TRBJ1-1, the V gene TRBV24-1; D not resolved. V gave up 3 bases and J gave up 7 bases, with 11 bases separating them. CDR3 length equals 13 residues. Germline V gene lookup returns CDR1 KGHDR and CDR2 SFDVKD. CDR3 DNA sequence: TGTGCCACCAGTGATAAGCCTCCGGGTGAAGCTTTCTTT. This sequence encodes CATSDKPPGEAFF.

The CDR3 spells CASSLAGTGQYF. CDR3 DNA sequence: TGTGCCAGCAGCCTAGCGGGAACGGGGCAGTACTTC. This chain connects TRBV28 to TRBJ2-7; 9 bases line up with TRBD2. The CDR3 runs to 12 residues. Germline V CDR1 and CDR2: MDHEN, SYDVKM. The J segment lost 9 bases and the V segment lost 6 bases, leaving 6 bases of the junction unmatched. Combining the CDR3 with reference TRBV28 and TRBJ2-7 gives the whole variable domain DVKVTQSSRYLVKRTGEKVFLECVQDMDHENMFWYRQDPGLGLRLIYFSYDVKMKEKGDIPEGYSVSREKKERFSLILESASTNQTSMYLCASSLAGTGQYFGPGTRLTVT.

The chain couples TRBV24-1 to TRBJ2-2; 9 bases agree with TRBD1. The CDR3 loop spans 16 amino acids. V dropped 4 bases and J dropped 3; count of bases not matched to a gene: 5. Germline assignment: CDR1 KGHDR and CDR2 SFDVKD. The CDR3 protein is CATSDPDRGYTGELFF. DNA of the CDR3: TGTGCCACCAGTGACCCGGACAGGGGATACACCGGGGAGCTGTTTTTT.

The chain employs TRBV7-9 and TRBJ1-4; the D gene is possibly TRBD1 (5 bases). The CDR3 loop spans 15 amino acids. CDR1 and CDR2 from the germline V gene are SEHNR and FQNEAQ (reference sequence). The V gene lost 6 bases and the J gene lost 8 bases, with 19 bases spanning the gap. DNA for the CDR3: TGTGCCAGCAGTACCGGGACTCTCGACGGGGAAAAACTGTTTTTT. Protein sequence: CASSTGTLDGEKLFF.

This clone was seen only a few times. The rearrangement joins TRBV27 to TRBJ2-7; D ambiguous. This CDR3 region has 14 residues. Trimming took 6 bases from V and 0 from J, leaving 12 bases between them. Germline V gives CDR1 MNHEY, CDR2 SMNVEV (reference sequence). This chain's CDR3 is CASSPMTLSYEQYF. CDR3 DNA sequence: TGTGCCAGCAGCCCAATGACTCTCTCCTACGAGCAGTACTTC.

The rearrangement uses TRBV5-1 and TRBJ2-7, with no clear D. The V end lost 0 bases, the J end lost 3 bases, and 13 bases lay between the germline ends. Germline CDR1 SGHRS, CDR2 YFSETQ. The CDR3 extends over 15 amino acids. The chain's CDR3 is CASSLEVPRLYEQYF. The CDR3 DNA is TGCGCCAGCAGCTTGGAGGTCCCTCGACTCTACGAGCAGTACTTC.

The rearrangement uses TRBV7-8 and TRBJ1-4; 11 bases agree with TRBD1. V dropped 2 bases and J dropped 8; count of bases not matched to a gene: 4. CDR3 size: 15 residues. Germline CDR1 is SGHVS and CDR2 is FQNEAQ. CDR3 loop: CASSLMDRGQEKLFF. For the CDR3, the DNA is TGTGCCAGCAGCTTAATGGACAGGGGGCAGGAAAAACTGTTTTTT.

The chain carries TRBV3-1 (or the pseudogene TRBV3-2) and TRBJ1-6; a weak D match, TRBD1 (6 bases). CDR1 and CDR2 (germline): LGHDT, YNNKEL (reference sequence). The CDR3 loop spans 14 amino acids. V was shortened by 1 base and J by 8 bases, with 9 bases between the two germline ends. CDR3 sequence (DNA): TGTGCCAGCAGCCAAGGGACAGCACATTCACCCCTCCACTTT. Its protein is CASSQGTAHSPLHF.

The chain is built from TRBV5-6 and TRBJ2-7, with 9 bases aligning to TRBD1. Losses at the gene ends were 3 bases for V and 2 bases for J; bases not matched to a gene: 9. The germline CDR1 and CDR2 sequences are SGHDT and YYEEEE. This CDR3 has 16 residues. CDR3 DNA sequence: TGTGCCAGCAGCTCAGAGGACAGGGGATTTACCTACGAGCAGTACTTC. Its translation: CASSSEDRGFTYEQYF.

The V call is TRBV11-3, the J call TRBJ2-3, with 10 bases lining up with TRBD2. Germline loops: CDR1 SGHNT, CDR2 YENEEA. V was pared by 5 bases and J by 2 bases, with 4 bases of the junction left unmatched. The CDR3 runs 15 residues. This chain's CDR3 is CASSRTSGITDTQYF. CDR3 sequence (DNA): TGTGCCAGCAGCCGGACTAGCGGAATCACAGATACGCAGTATTTT.

This chain joins TRBV7-9 and TRBJ2-3; 7 positions agree with TRBD2. The CDR3 spans 14 residues. V was clipped by 5 bases and J by 3 bases; unmatched bases: 5. Germline V CDR1 and CDR2: SEHNR, FQNEAQ (reference sequence). CDR3 DNA sequence: TGTGCCAGCAGCCGGATGGGGGGGACAGATACGCAGTATTTT. Amino acids: CASSRMGGTDTQYF.

In regard to this clone: This CDR3 is also generated by other DNA sequences in the sample. The V and J genes are TRBV7-3 and TRBJ2-3, with 9 bases fitting TRBD1. Germline V gene lookup returns CDR1 SGHTA and CDR2 FQGTGA. The CDR3 is 15 residues long. V lost 2 bases to trimming and J lost 3 bases; unmatched junction nucleotides: 3. CDR3 loop: CASSLGGQGTDTQYF. CDR3 DNA: TGTGCCAGCAGCTTAGGCGGACAGGGGACAGATACGCAGTATTTT.

The CDR3 DNA sequence: TGTGCCAGCAGCCCCTGGCGGGGCAATTACGAGCAGTACTTC. Translated: CASSPWRGNYEQYF. The chain carries TRBV5-4 and TRBJ2-7; perhaps TRBD2 as D (6 bases). The germline V gene has CDR1 SGHNT and CDR2 YYREEE (reference sequence). Trimming cost V 4 bases and J 4 bases, with 15 bases left between them. This CDR3 has 14 amino acids.

V usage is TRBV2 and J usage is TRBJ1-1; D ambiguous. V dropped 0 bases and J dropped 1 base, with 6 bases sitting between them. This CDR3 has 14 residues. Germline V lookup: CDR1 SNHLY, CDR2 FYNNEI. The CDR3 DNA follows: TGTGCCAGCAGTGAAGCTAGCGGGAACACTGAAGCTTTCTTT. Translated: CASSEASGNTEAFF.

V gene TRBV28 combines with J gene TRBJ1-1, with TRBD1 matching over 9 bases. Germline-derived CDR1 and CDR2 are MDHEN and SYDVKM. CDR3 length: 14 amino acids. V was clipped by 8 bases and J by 6 bases; unmatched bases: 10. CDR3 loop: CASEDGQGTAEAFF. The CDR3 DNA follows: TGTGCCAGCGAGGACGGACAGGGGACGGCTGAAGCTTTCTTT. The full variable domain, completed using reference TRBV28 and TRBJ1-1, is DVKVTQSSRYLVKRTGEKVFLECVQDMDHENMFWYRQDPGLGLRLIYFSYDVKMKEKGDIPEGYSVSREKKERFSLILESASTNQTSMYLCASEDGQGTAEAFFGQGTRLTVV.

The CDR3 protein is CASSSGQLNTEAFF. The CDR3 coding sequence is TGCGCCAGCAGCTCGGGACAGCTTAACACTGAAGCTTTCTTT. The rearrangement joins TRBV5-1 to TRBJ1-1; 7 bases map to TRBD1. V lost 3 bases and J lost 2; bases outside the gene matches: 4. The CDR3 extends over 14 amino acids. Germline V gives CDR1 SGHRS, CDR2 YFSETQ.

The chain has TRBV23-1 and TRBJ1-5; D is possibly TRBD1 (5 bases). TRBV23-1 is known as an ORF, though its function is uncertain. Trimming pared 3 bases from V and 0 bases from J, leaving 9 bases between. The CDR3 sequence is 15 residues long. The CDR3 DNA sequence: TGCGCCAGCAGTCAGGAGACAGTTAGCAATCAGCCCCAGCATTTT. This codes for CASSQETVSNQPQHF.

Note on this clone: At one of its ends the junction is not consistent with the germline gene, which may arise from a read error. V usage is TRBV15 and J usage is TRBJ1-1, with 8 positions matching TRBD1. This CDR3 is built from 15 residues. CDR1 and CDR2 (germline): LNHNV, YYDKDF (reference sequence). In DNA form, the CDR3 reads TGTGCCACCAGCGGAGAGACAGGGGTGGACACTGAAGCTTTCTTT. Translation: CATSGETGVDTEAFF.

The J gene is TRBJ1-2, the V gene TRBV6-5, with 11 positions matching TRBD1. From germline, CDR1 is MNHEY and CDR2 SVGAGI. V was clipped by 5 bases and J by 8 bases; unmatched bases: 7. The CDR3 is 14 amino acids. This CDR3 reads CASSRTGGAGGYTF. The CDR3 DNA sequence: TGTGCCAGCAGTAGGACAGGGGGCGCGGGAGGCTACACCTTC.

Note on this clone: The sample contains more than one DNA sequence encoding this CDR3. The J gene is TRBJ1-6, the V gene TRBV28; 7 bases match TRBD1. Germline CDR1 and CDR2: MDHEN and SYDVKM. This CDR3 region has 15 residues. The ends lost 3 bases at V and 7 bases at J; junction bases unmatched: 6. The CDR3 region is CASSFLDRENSPLHF. CDR3 in DNA: TGTGCCAGCAGTTTCCTTGACAGGGAGAATTCACCCCTCCACTTT.

A note on this clone: The same CDR3 is also encoded by other DNA sequences in this sample. The V gene is TRBV27, the J gene TRBJ1-5; TRBD1 matches 8 bases. Trimming took 5 bases from V and 1 from J; bases not matched to a gene: 1. CDR1 and CDR2 (germline): MNHEY, SMNVEV (reference sequence). The CDR3 has 14 residues. This CDR3 is CASSRTGSNQPQHF. CDR3 coding DNA: TGTGCCAGCAGTCGGACAGGGAGCAATCAGCCCCAGCATTTT.

This chain uses TRBV27 with TRBJ2-7; no clear D. V lost 2 bases to trimming and J lost 0 bases, with 11 bases between them. Per germline, CDR1 MNHEY and CDR2 SMNVEV (reference sequence). The CDR3 loop spans 15 amino acids. CDR3: CASSLDGGLSYEQYF. CDR3 nucleotides: TGTGCCAGCAGTTTAGATGGCGGTCTCTCCTACGAGCAGTACTTC.

This chain connects TRBV7-9 to TRBJ2-3; TRBD1 is a possible D gene (6 bases). Deletions cut 1 base from V and 4 bases from J, with 24 bases between. CDR1 and CDR2 from the germline V gene are SEHNR and FQNEAQ (reference sequence). This CDR3 spans 19 amino acids. CDR3 nucleotides: TGTGCCAGCAGCTTAGGGGTAGGGGGAGAAGAGGAATGGGCAGATACGCAGTATTTT. It yields the protein CASSLGVGGEEEWADTQYF.

This sequence joins TRBV6-1 and TRBJ2-7; D might be TRBD1 (6 bases). Per the germline V gene, CDR1 is MNHNS and CDR2 is SASEGT. Deletions cut 1 base from V and 3 bases from J, with 13 bases between. This CDR3 is built from 15 residues. CDR3 in amino acids: CASSEGATGGYEQYF. CDR3 nucleotide sequence: TGTGCCAGCAGTGAAGGGGCGACAGGCGGCTACGAGCAGTACTTC.

The V call is TRBV20-1, the J call TRBJ1-6, with D tentatively TRBD1 (5 bases). The CDR3 consists of 17 residues. Germline V gene data show CDR1 as DFQATT and CDR2 as SNEGSKA (reference sequence). Deletions cut 3 bases from V and 3 bases from J, with 18 bases between. The CDR3 bases are TGCAGTGCTAGTGCGGTTTACGGGGGGTTCTATAATTCACCCCTCCACTTT. Its translation is CSASAVYGGFYNSPLHF.

The chain couples TRBV28 to TRBJ2-1; 11 bases align to TRBD1. Unmatched junction bases numbered 8, after V lost 4 bases and J lost 6 bases. Germline V lookup: CDR1 MDHEN, CDR2 SYDVKM. This CDR3 has 16 amino acids. CDR3 residues: CASSSSLGTGGNEQFF. DNA of the CDR3: TGTGCCAGCAGTTCCTCTCTTGGGACAGGGGGCAATGAGCAGTTCTTC.